This T cell receptor beta chain was sequenced for a study of Ad26.COV2.S vaccination and SARS-CoV-2 variants. TCRdb keeps only in-frame clones here, not all; method: immunoSEQ multiplex PCR. The profile shows 500,000 or so clones, roughly nine tenths of them singletons. Treatment specified: around 19 received Ad26.COV2.S at low or high dose, single or two shots; 5 received placebo; per-sample allocation not given. Following the first vaccine or placebo injection, samples were taken on day 63. This specimen was peripheral blood, taken in a trial of Ad26.COV2.S vaccine versus placebo. This sequence originates from a person aged 18-65 years who received the Ad26.COV2.S COVID-19 vaccine or a placebo.

CDR3 sequence (DNA): TGTGCCAGCAGCTTAACGTCTTGGGGACTACTCGCGAACACCGGGGAGCTGTTTTTT. It is translated as CASSLTSWGLLANTGELFF. The rearrangement links TRBV7-3 to TRBJ2-2; 7 nucleotides agree with TRBD2. Germline values: CDR1 SGHTA, CDR2 FQGTGA. Losses at the gene ends were 0 bases for V and 0 bases for J; bases not matched to a gene: 10. The CDR3 runs 19 residues.